This is a list of T cell receptor beta chains from one sample in a study of Ad26.COV2.S vaccination and SARS-CoV-2 variants. The table came from immunoSEQ multiplex PCR; TCRdb's copy has only in-frame clones and leaves some out. The sample carries fewer than 400,000 clones, just under 85% recorded once. This specimen was peripheral blood, taken in a trial of Ad26.COV2.S vaccine versus placebo. These receptor sequences come from a person between 18 and 65 years old who received the Ad26.COV2.S COVID-19 vaccine or a placebo. The CDR3 runs from the conserved cysteine through the conserved F or W. Fields, in order: D gene, J gene, clone size, V gene, CDR3 DNA, CDR3 protein. A D gene is named only where the DNA matches it firmly. Where a row states a size, it is once, few, many or the class of an expanded clone; other rows omit it.

>NA|TRBJ1-1|NA|TRBV7-9
TGTGCCAGCAGGTTAGGGGCCGGGAGTACTGAAGCTTTCTTT
CASRLGAGSTEAFF
>TRBD2|TRBJ2-7|NA|TRBV5-4
TGTGCCAGCAGCTATGGACGGGAGGGGGACGAGCAGTACTTC
CASSYGREGDEQYF
>TRBD1|TRBJ1-2|NA|TRBV7-2
TGTGCCAGCAGCTTATCGAGGACAGGGTATAACTATGGCTACACCTTC
CASSLSRTGYNYGYTF
>NA|TRBJ2-3|few|TRBV20-1
TGCATCGCGGCGATCACAGATACGCAGTATTTT
CIAAITDTQYF
>NA|TRBJ1-2|NA|TRBV6-5
TGTGCCAGCAGCTCGCCGTTAGGGGCACCGGGCTACACCTTC
CASSSPLGAPGYTF
>TRBD1|TRBJ2-3|NA|TRBV5-1
TGCGCCAGCAGCTTGTGGGACAGGACGACCTCCACAGATACGCAGTATTTT
CASSLWDRTTSTDTQYF
>TRBD1|TRBJ1-1|NA|TRBV25-1
TGTGCCAGCAGTGAAACAGGGGCGAACACTGAAGCTTTCTTT
CASSETGANTEAFF
>NA|TRBJ1-5|NA|TRBV6-5
TGTGCCAGCAGTCCCCGGGGGCTGGAACAGCCCCAGCATTTT
CASSPRGLEQPQHF
>TRBD1|TRBJ1-2|NA|TRBV5-8
TGTGCCAGCAGCCCCCGACAGGGGGGGGGCTACACCTTC
CASSPRQGGGYTF
>NA|TRBJ1-5|NA|TRBV4-1
TGCGCCAGCAGCCAAGATGGCGGAACGAAGGGCAATCAGCCCCAGCATTTT
CASSQDGGTKGNQPQHF
>NA|TRBJ1-5|NA|TRBV19
TGTGCCGCCGCAGGACATAGAAATCAGCCCCAGCATTTT
CAAAGHRNQPQHF
>TRBD1|TRBJ1-1|NA|TRBV28
TGTGCCAGCAACCCGTCCCAGGGGGGCACTGAAGCTTTCTTT
CASNPSQGGTEAFF
>TRBD2|TRBJ2-7|NA|TRBV19
TGTGCCAGTAGTTACAGCGGGGGAAGCTACGAGCAGTACTTC
CASSYSGGSYEQYF
>TRBD2|TRBJ2-3|NA|TRBV7-2
TGTGCCAGCAGCTTAGTCAGCGGGGGGCCCCCCACAGATACGCAGTATTTT
CASSLVSGGPPTDTQYF
>NA|TRBJ2-7|NA|TRBV7-9
TGTGCCAGCAGCCCGAACAGGCTAGGCTCCTACGAGCAGTACTTC
CASSPNRLGSYEQYF